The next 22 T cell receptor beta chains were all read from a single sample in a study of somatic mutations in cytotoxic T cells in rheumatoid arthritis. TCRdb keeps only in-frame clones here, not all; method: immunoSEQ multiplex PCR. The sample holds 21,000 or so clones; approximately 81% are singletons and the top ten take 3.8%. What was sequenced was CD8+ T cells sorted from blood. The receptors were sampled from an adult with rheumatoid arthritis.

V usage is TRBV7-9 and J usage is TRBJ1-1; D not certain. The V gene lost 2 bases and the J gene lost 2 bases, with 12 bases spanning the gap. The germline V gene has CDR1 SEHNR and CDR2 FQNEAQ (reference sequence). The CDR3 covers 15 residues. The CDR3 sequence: CASSLLREANTEAFF. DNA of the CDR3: TGTGCCAGCAGCTTATTGAGGGAAGCCAACACTGAAGCTTTCTTT.

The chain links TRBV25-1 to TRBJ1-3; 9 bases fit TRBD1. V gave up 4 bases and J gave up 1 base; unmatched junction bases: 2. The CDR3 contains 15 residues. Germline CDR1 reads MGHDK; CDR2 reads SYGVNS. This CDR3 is CASSATGGSGNTIYF. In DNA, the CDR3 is TGTGCCAGCAGTGCGACAGGGGGTTCTGGAAACACCATATATTTT.

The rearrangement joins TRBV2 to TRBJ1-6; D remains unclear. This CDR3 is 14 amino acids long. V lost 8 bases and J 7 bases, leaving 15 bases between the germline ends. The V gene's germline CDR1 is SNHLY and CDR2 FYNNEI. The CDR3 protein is CASVTGVRNSPLHF. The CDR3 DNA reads TGTGCCAGCGTGACCGGGGTACGGAATTCACCCCTCCACTTT.

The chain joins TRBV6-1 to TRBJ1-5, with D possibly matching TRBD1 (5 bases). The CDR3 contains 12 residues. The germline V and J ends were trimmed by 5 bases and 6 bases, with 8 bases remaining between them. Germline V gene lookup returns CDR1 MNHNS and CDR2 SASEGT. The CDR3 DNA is TGTGCCAGCAGTAATAGGGGTCAGCCCCAGCATTTT. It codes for CASSNRGQPQHF.

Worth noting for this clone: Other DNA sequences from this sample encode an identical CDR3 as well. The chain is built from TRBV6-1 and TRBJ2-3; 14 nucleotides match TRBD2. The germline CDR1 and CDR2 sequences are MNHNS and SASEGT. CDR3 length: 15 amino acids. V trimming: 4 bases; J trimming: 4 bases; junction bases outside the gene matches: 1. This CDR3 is CASSGLAGGPDTQYF. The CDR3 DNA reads TGTGCCAGCAGTGGACTAGCGGGGGGGCCAGATACGCAGTATTTT.

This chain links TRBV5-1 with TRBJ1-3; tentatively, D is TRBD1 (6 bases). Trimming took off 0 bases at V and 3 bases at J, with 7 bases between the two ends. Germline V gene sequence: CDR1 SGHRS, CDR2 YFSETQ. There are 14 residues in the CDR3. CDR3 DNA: TGCGCCAGCAGCTTGGAAGGGGGTGGAAACACCATATATTTT. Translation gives CASSLEGGGNTIYF.

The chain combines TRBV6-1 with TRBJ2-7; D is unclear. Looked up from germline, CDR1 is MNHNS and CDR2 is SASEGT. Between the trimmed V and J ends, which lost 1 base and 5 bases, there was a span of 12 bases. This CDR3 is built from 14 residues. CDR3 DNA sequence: TGTGCCAGCAGTGAAGAGGTGCTTCGGGACGAGCAGTACTTC. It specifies CASSEEVLRDEQYF.

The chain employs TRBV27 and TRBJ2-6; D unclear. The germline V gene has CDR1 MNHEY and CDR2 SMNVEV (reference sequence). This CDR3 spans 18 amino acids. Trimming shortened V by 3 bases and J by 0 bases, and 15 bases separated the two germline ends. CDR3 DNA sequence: TGTGCCAGCAGTTTCTTGGGCAGTACCGTCTCTGGGGCCAACGTCCTGACTTTC. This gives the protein CASSFLGSTVSGANVLTF.

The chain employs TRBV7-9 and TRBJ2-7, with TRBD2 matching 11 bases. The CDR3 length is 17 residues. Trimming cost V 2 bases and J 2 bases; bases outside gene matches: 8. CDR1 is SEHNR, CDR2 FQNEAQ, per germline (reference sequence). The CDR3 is CASSLPSSGGTPYEQYF. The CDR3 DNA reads TGTGCCAGCAGCTTACCATCTAGCGGGGGGACTCCCTACGAGCAGTACTTC.

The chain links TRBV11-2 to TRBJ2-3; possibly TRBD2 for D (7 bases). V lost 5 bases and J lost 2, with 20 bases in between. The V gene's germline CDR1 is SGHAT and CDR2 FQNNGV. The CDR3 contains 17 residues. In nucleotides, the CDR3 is TGTGCCAGCAGCCCCCTGACGGGGGGCCCCCCCACAGATACGCAGTATTTT. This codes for CASSPLTGGPPTDTQYF.

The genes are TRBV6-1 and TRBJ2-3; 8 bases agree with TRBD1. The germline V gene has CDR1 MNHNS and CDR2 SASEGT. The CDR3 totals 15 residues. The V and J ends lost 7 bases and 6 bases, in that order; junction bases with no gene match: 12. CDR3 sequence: CASKNKGQGGDTQYF. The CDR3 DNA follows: TGTGCCAGCAAAAATAAAGGACAGGGCGGGGATACGCAGTATTTT.

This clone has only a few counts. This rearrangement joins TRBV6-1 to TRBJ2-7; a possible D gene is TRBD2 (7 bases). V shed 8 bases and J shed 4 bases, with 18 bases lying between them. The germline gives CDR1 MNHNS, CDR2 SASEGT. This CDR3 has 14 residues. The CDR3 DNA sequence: TGTGCCAGCTCTGGCCGGGGGGCTAATTACGAGCAGTACTTC. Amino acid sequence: CASSGRGANYEQYF.

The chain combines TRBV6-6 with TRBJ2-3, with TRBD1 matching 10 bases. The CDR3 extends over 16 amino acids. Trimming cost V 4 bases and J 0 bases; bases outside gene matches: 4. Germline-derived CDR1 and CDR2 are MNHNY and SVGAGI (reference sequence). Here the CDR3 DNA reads TGTGCCAGCAGTTTCGACAGGGGGCAAAGCACAGATACGCAGTATTTT. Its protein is CASSFDRGQSTDTQYF.

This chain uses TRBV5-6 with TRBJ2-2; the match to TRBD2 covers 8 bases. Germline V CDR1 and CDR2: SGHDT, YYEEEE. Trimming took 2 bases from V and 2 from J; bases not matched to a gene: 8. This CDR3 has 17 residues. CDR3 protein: CASSFGLALSNTGELFF. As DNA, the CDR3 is TGTGCCAGCAGCTTTGGACTAGCCCTATCCAACACCGGGGAGCTGTTTTTT.

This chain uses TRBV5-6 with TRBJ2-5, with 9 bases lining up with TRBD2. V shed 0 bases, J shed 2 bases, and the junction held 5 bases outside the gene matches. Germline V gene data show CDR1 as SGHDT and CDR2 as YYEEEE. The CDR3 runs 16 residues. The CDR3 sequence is CASSLALAGLQETQYF. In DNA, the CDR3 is TGTGCCAGCAGCTTGGCCCTAGCGGGGTTACAAGAGACCCAGTACTTC.

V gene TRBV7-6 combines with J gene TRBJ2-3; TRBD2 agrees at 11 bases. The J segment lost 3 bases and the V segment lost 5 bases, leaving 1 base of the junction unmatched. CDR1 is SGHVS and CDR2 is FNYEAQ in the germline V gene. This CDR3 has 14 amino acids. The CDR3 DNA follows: TGTGCCAGCAGCCCTAGCGGGGGGACAGATACGCAGTATTTT. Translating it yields CASSPSGGTDTQYF.

The CDR3 loop is CTSSQDNRGRDEQFF. In DNA form, the CDR3 reads TGCACCAGCAGCCAAGACAACAGGGGGCGTGATGAGCAGTTCTTC. This chain connects TRBV1 to TRBJ2-1; the table's TRBD1 call for D was not verified on the DNA. TRBV1 is flagged as a pseudogene. This CDR3 contains 15 residues.

CDR3 nucleotides: TGTGCCAGCAGTTTGATAGGGGAAAGTACAGATACGCAGTATTTT. Translated: CASSLIGESTDTQYF. This rearrangement joins TRBV27 to TRBJ2-3, with D tentatively TRBD1 (5 bases). V lost 3 bases to trimming and J lost 3 bases, with 13 bases between them. The CDR3 has 15 amino acids. Germline values: CDR1 MNHEY, CDR2 SMNVEV (reference sequence).

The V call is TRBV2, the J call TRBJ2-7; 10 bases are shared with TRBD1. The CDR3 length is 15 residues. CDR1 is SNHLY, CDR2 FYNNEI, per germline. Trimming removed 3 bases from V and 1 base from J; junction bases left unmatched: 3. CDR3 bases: TGTGCCAGCAGTGAGGGGGACAGGGGTTCCTACGAGCAGTACTTC. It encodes CASSEGDRGSYEQYF.

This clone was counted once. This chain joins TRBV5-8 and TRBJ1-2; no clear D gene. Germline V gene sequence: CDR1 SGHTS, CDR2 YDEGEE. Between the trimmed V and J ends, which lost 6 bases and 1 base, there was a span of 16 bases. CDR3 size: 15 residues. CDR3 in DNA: TGTGCCAGCATGATCCCGACTAAGGTTAACTATGGCTACACCTTC. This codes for CASMIPTKVNYGYTF.

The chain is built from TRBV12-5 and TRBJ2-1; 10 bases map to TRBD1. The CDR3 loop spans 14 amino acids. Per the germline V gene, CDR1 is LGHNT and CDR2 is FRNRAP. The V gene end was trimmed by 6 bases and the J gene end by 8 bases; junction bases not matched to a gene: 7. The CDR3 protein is CASGRDRGLYEQFF. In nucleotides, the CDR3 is TGTGCTAGTGGCCGGGACAGGGGATTGTATGAGCAGTTCTTC. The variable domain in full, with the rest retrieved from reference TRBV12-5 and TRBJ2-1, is DARVTQTPRHKVTEMGQEVTMRCQPILGHNTVFWYRQTMMQGLELLAYFRNRAPLDDSGMPKDRFSAEMPDATLATLKIQPSEPRDSAVYFCASGRDRGLYEQFFGPGTRLTVL.

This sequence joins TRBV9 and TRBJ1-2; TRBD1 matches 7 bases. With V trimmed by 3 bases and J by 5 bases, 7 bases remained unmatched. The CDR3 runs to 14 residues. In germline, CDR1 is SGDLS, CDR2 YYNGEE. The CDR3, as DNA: TGTGCCAGCAGCGCCAACAGGGGCGCGTATGGCTACACCTTC. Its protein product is CASSANRGAYGYTF.